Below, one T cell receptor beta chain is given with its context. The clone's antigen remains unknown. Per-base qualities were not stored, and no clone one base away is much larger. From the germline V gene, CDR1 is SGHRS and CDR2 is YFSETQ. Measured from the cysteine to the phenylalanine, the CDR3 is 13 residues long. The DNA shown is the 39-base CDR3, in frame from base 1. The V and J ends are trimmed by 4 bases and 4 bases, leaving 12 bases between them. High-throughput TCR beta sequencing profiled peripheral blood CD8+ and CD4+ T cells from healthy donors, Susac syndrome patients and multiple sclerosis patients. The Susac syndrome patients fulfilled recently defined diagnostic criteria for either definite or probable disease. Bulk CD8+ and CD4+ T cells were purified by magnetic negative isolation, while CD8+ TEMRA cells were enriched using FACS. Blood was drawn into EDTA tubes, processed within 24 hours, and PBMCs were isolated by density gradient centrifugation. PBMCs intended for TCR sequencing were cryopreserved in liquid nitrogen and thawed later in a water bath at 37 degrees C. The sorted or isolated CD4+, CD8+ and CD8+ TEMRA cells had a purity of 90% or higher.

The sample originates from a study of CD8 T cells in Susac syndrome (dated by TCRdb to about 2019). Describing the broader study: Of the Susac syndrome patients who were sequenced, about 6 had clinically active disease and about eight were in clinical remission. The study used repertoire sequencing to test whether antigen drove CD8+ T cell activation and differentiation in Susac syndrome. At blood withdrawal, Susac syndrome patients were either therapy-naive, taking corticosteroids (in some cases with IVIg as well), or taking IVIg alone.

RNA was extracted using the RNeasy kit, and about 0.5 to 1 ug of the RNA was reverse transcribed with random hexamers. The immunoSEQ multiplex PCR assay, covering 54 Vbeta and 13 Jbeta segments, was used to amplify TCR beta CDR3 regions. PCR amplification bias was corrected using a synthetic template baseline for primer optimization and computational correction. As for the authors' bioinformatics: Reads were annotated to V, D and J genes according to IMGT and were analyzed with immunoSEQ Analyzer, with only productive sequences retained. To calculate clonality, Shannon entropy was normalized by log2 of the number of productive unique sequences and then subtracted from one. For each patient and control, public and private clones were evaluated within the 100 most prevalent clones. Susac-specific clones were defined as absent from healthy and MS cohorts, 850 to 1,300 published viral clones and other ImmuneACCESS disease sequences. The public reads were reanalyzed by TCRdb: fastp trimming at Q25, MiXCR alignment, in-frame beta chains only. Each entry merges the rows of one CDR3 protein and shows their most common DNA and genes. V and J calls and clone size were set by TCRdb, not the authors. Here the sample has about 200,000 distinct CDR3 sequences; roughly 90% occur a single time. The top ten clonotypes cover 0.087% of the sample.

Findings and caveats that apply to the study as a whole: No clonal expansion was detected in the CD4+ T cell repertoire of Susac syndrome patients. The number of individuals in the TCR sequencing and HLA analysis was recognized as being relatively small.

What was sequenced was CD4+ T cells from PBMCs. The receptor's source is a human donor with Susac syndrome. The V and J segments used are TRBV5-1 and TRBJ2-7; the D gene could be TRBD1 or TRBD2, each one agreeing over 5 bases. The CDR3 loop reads CASSPSGPYEQYF. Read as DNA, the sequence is TGCGCCAGCAGCCCATCGGGACCTTACGAGCAGTACTTC.